This T cell receptor (beta chain) was sequenced for a study of T cells in Graves' hyperthyroidism and ophthalmopathy. As for the study in general: Peripheral blood was collected at initial diagnosis, before any treatment.

The table lists this clonotype with many counts. Germline CDR1 reads SGHAT; CDR2 reads FQNNGV. The CDR3 loop spans 13 amino acids. V gave up 6 bases and J gave up 6 bases; unmatched junction bases: 4. From RNA transcripts, TCR beta CDR3 regions were amplified. The primer set for the first-round RT-PCR of the TCR CDR3 was HTBI. Via MiXCR, TCRdb re-called the multiplex PCR reads, giving one row per CDR3 protein. Of around 200,000 distinct CDR3 sequences in the sample, about a sixth are singletons; the top ten hold roughly 44%. Sequencing was done on a sample of blood. This TCR came from a middle-aged man with Graves' hyperthyroidism. The chain joins TRBV11-2 to TRBJ2-2, with TRBD1 matching 7 bases. CDR3 DNA: TGTGCCAGCAGTTATACAGGGGCCGGGGAGCTGTTTTTT. Its protein product is CASSYTGAGELFF.